A selection of T cell receptor beta chains follows, all from one sample in a study of blood T cell repertoires in COVID-19. Clones were read by immunoSEQ multiplex PCR, and TCRdb kept only the in-frame ones, dropping some. The data show under 80,000 clones, with roughly nine tenths seen just once and over 15% held by the top ten. Specimen: peripheral blood. These TCRs come from a man of 80 years or more in a cohort sampled during active COVID-19. Each CDR3 is given with its conserved first and last residue. Fields, in order: CDR3 DNA, CDR3 protein, D gene, J gene, clone size, V gene. D genes are given only for firm matches. Some rows have no size entry. The others give once, few or many, or a class for an expanded clone.

DNA: TGCGCCAGCAGCCATACTGGGCTAGCGGAGTACAATGAGCAGTTCTTC
CDR3: CASSHTGLAEYNEQFF
D: TRBD2
J: TRBJ2-1
size: .
V: TRBV4-1

DNA: TGTGCCAGCAGCTTAAACGGGGGGGCGGGTAATGAGCAGTTCTTC
CDR3: CASSLNGGAGNEQFF
D: TRBD2
J: TRBJ2-1
size: .
V: TRBV11-2

DNA: TGTGCCAGTAAAATGAACAGGGATCCTAACTATGGCTACACCTTC
CDR3: CASKMNRDPNYGYTF
D: .
J: TRBJ1-2
size: .
V: TRBV19

DNA: TGTGCCAGCAGTACTACAGGGGCAGAGACCCAGTACTTC
CDR3: CASSTTGAETQYF
D: TRBD1
J: TRBJ2-5
size: .
V: TRBV28

DNA: TGTGCCACCAGTGACTCCACAGGGGGTCGCGAGACCCAGTACTTC
CDR3: CATSDSTGGRETQYF
D: TRBD1
J: TRBJ2-5
size: few
V: TRBV24-1

DNA: TGTGTCACTAGAGGGGGGGAGAACACCGGGGAGCTGTTTTTT
CDR3: CVTRGGENTGELFF
D: .
J: TRBJ2-2
size: .
V: TRBV19

DNA: TGTGCCAGCAGTGCCGGACTAGCGGGCACAGATACGCAGTATTTT
CDR3: CASSAGLAGTDTQYF
D: TRBD2
J: TRBJ2-3
size: .
V: TRBV6-6

DNA: TGCGCCAGCAGCCAGGACAGGGTTGGCTACACCTTC
CDR3: CASSQDRVGYTF
D: TRBD1
J: TRBJ1-2
size: .
V: TRBV4-1

DNA: TGTGCCAGCAGCGTCCGGGACAAGAACACTGAAGCTTTCTTT
CDR3: CASSVRDKNTEAFF
D: .
J: TRBJ1-1
size: .
V: TRBV6-5

DNA: TGTGCCAGCAGCGTACAGCGGGGGAAAAACAATGAGCAGTTCTTC
CDR3: CASSVQRGKNNEQFF
D: TRBD2
J: TRBJ2-1
size: .
V: TRBV9

DNA: TGCGCCAGCAGCTTGTCCGGGACAGAGGATACGCAGTATTTT
CDR3: CASSLSGTEDTQYF
D: TRBD1
J: TRBJ2-3
size: .
V: TRBV5-1

DNA: TGTGCCAGCAGTCAGACTTTCCAAGAGACCCAGTACTTC
CDR3: CASSQTFQETQYF
D: .
J: TRBJ2-5
size: .
V: TRBV25-1

DNA: TGCGCCAGCAGCTTGGTCTACGCGGGCTCTGGAAACACCATATATTTT
CDR3: CASSLVYAGSGNTIYF
D: .
J: TRBJ1-3
size: .
V: TRBV5-1

DNA: TGTGCCAGCAGCTCCAGACAGGGTTACACTGAAGCTTTCTTT
CDR3: CASSSRQGYTEAFF
D: TRBD1
J: TRBJ1-1
size: few
V: TRBV5-4

DNA: TGTGCCAGCAGTCTTAACGGGGATAGCACAGATACGCAGTATTTT
CDR3: CASSLNGDSTDTQYF
D: .
J: TRBJ2-3
size: few
V: TRBV28

DNA: TGCGCCAGCAGCATGGACAGGGTGAAGGGCGATGAGCAGTTCTTC
CDR3: CASSMDRVKGDEQFF
D: TRBD1
J: TRBJ2-1
size: once
V: TRBV5-1

DNA: TGTGCCAGCAAGGTGACAATTCAAGAGACCCAGTACTTC
CDR3: CASKVTIQETQYF
D: .
J: TRBJ2-5
size: .
V: TRBV6-5

DNA: TGTGCCAGCAGCCGGACAGGGAGTCCGGGGGATACGCAGTATTTT
CDR3: CASSRTGSPGDTQYF
D: TRBD1
J: TRBJ2-3
size: .
V: TRBV7-8

DNA: TGTGCCAGCAGCTTCACTAGCGGGGGGTTAAATGAGCAGTTCTTC
CDR3: CASSFTSGGLNEQFF
D: TRBD2
J: TRBJ2-1
size: .
V: TRBV7-3

DNA: TGCGCCAGCAGCCAACAAGTAGCGGGGGGGCCACGGGACACCGGGGAGCTGTTTTTT
CDR3: CASSQQVAGGPRDTGELFF
D: TRBD2
J: TRBJ2-2
size: few
V: TRBV5-1

DNA: TGTGCCACCAGCAGAGGACAGGGGATCCACGAGCAGTACTTC
CDR3: CATSRGQGIHEQYF
D: TRBD1
J: TRBJ2-7
size: .
V: TRBV15

DNA: TGCGCCAGCAGCCGACCGACCCTAGCGGGGACCGCAGATACGCAGTATTTT
CDR3: CASSRPTLAGTADTQYF
D: TRBD2
J: TRBJ2-3
size: .
V: TRBV4-1

DNA: TGTGCCAGCAGTGCTCTCCGCGGGGAGCTGTTTTTT
CDR3: CASSALRGELFF
D: .
J: TRBJ2-2
size: .
V: TRBV2

DNA: TGTGCCAGTAGTGCCGGGACAGGGGTTCTGGGCAATCAGCCCCAGCATTTT
CDR3: CASSAGTGVLGNQPQHF
D: TRBD1
J: TRBJ1-5
size: .
V: TRBV19

DNA: TGTGCCATCAGTGAGTCTCAGGGATTGCAGGACACTGAAGCTTTCTTT
CDR3: CAISESQGLQDTEAFF
D: .
J: TRBJ1-1
size: .
V: TRBV10-3

DNA: TGCGCCAGCAGCCCCGCTCTGGGACAGAGCCATGAAAAACTGTTTTTT
CDR3: CASSPALGQSHEKLFF
D: TRBD1
J: TRBJ1-4
size: .
V: TRBV4-1

DNA: TGTGCCAGCAGCTTACGGGGGGGGCCTCGGCGGGAGCAGTTCTTC
CDR3: CASSLRGGPRREQFF
D: TRBD2
J: TRBJ2-1
size: .
V: TRBV11-1